These 21 T cell receptor beta chains were sequenced from one sample in a study of lymphopenia after photon versus proton radiotherapy. The repertoire was sequenced with immunoSEQ multiplex PCR; TCRdb's copy has only in-frame clones and lacks some. This table holds roughly 7,900 clones, roughly nine tenths found once. The starting material was peripheral blood, obtained from a patient treated with photon-based radiotherapy. These receptors came from a woman aged 70-85 years with pancreatic cancer.

The chain couples TRBV21-1 to TRBJ2-2; TRBD2, as called in the table, went unchecked against the DNA. TRBV21-1 has pseudogene status. CDR3 size: 21 residues. CDR3 amino acids: CASSKAPGKGLAGENTGELFF. For the CDR3, the DNA is TGTGCCAGCAGCAAAGCGCCGGGTAAGGGACTAGCGGGAGAGAACACCGGGGAGCTGTTTTTT.

By its share, this clone is large. The chain carries TRBV2 and TRBJ2-7, with 11 bases that match TRBD2. Losses at the gene ends were 7 bases for V and 2 bases for J; bases not matched to a gene: 10. This CDR3 is 16 amino acids long. The germline V gene has CDR1 SNHLY and CDR2 FYNNEI. CDR3 loop: CASIHSGTSGTYEQYF. The CDR3 DNA sequence: TGTGCCAGCATCCATTCCGGGACTAGCGGTACCTACGAGCAGTACTTC.

The rearrangement uses TRBV4-3 and TRBJ1-2; 7 bases are shared with TRBD1. V gave up 4 bases and J gave up 4 bases; unmatched junction bases: 12. This CDR3 is 16 amino acids long. Per the germline V gene, CDR1 is LGHNA and CDR2 is YSLEER. CDR3 protein: CASSLQRGGTAYGYTF. As DNA, the CDR3 is TGCGCCAGCAGCCTCCAACGAGGCGGGACAGCCTATGGCTACACCTTC.

The chain has TRBV4-3 and TRBJ2-7, with unresolved D. The V end lost 2 bases, the J end lost 0 bases, and 17 bases lay between the germline ends. CDR1 is LGHNA and CDR2 is YSLEER in the germline V gene. CDR3 length: 17 residues. The CDR3 nucleotides read TGCGCCAGCAGCCAACTCCTTAGGAGCAGCAACTCCTACGAGCAGTACTTC. Amino acid sequence: CASSQLLRSSNSYEQYF.

The chain carries TRBV9 and TRBJ2-3; D may be TRBD2 (6 bases). Germline CDR1 SGDLS, CDR2 YYNGEE. This CDR3 has 15 amino acids. Trimming took 5 bases from V and 4 from J, leaving 17 bases between them. CDR3 nucleotides: TGTGCCAGCAGGCCCGGAGGGGTGCGTTCAGATACGCAGTATTTT. Translated: CASRPGGVRSDTQYF. Full variable domain (missing parts from reference TRBV9 and TRBJ2-3): DSGVTQTPKHLITATGQRVTLRCSPRSGDLSVYWYQQSLDQGLQFLIQYYNGEERAKGNILERFSAQQFPDLHSELNLSSLELGDSALYFCASRPGGVRSDTQYFGPGTRLTVL.

V is TRBV4-1 and J is TRBJ2-2; D unclear. The CDR3 sequence is 17 residues long. CDR1 MGHRA and CDR2 YSYEKL come from the germline V gene. V lost 4 bases and J 0 bases, leaving 15 bases between the germline ends. Here the CDR3 reads CASSRYLAPANTGELFF. DNA for the CDR3: TGCGCCAGCAGCCGATATCTCGCGCCGGCGAACACCGGGGAGCTGTTTTTT.

The chain combines TRBV7-2 with TRBJ2-5; TRBD1 is a possible D gene (9 bases). Germline V CDR1 and CDR2: SGHTA, FQGNSA. V lost 5 bases and J 4 bases, leaving 17 bases between the germline ends. The CDR3 contains 15 residues. Here the CDR3 DNA reads TGTGCCAGCAGCATGACAGGGGGACTAGGAGAGACCCAGTACTTC. Encoded protein: CASSMTGGLGETQYF. The full variable domain, in which reference TRBV7-2 and TRBJ2-5 provide the parts outside the CDR3, is GAGVSQSPSNKVTEKGKDVELRCDPISGHTALYWYRQSLGQGLEFLIYFQGNSAPDKSGLPSDRFSAERTGGSVSTLTIQRTQQEDSAVYLCASSMTGGLGETQYFGPGTRLLVL.

The chain carries TRBV6-5 and TRBJ2-7; TRBD1 aligns across 10 bases. This CDR3 has 15 amino acids. The germline CDR1 and CDR2 sequences are MNHEY and SVGAGI. Trimming took 6 bases from V and 3 from J; bases not matched to a gene: 8. CDR3 coding DNA: TGTGCCAGCAGCCCAGGACAGGGGGTCTTCTACGAGCAGTACTTC. Translating it yields CASSPGQGVFYEQYF.

This chain connects TRBV7-8 to TRBJ2-7; 8 bases are shared with TRBD1. V shed 3 bases, J shed 6 bases, and the junction held 7 bases outside the gene matches. Germline CDR1 is SGHVS and CDR2 is FQNEAQ. There are 14 residues in the CDR3. Here the CDR3 DNA reads TGTGCCAGCAGCTTCCGACAGGGGAGGTTCGAGCAGTACTTC. Its translation: CASSFRQGRFEQYF.

The V and J genes are TRBV25-1 and TRBJ2-3; D unclear. The CDR3 totals 17 residues. Germline V gene data show CDR1 as MGHDK and CDR2 as SYGVNS. The ends were cut back, 2 bases at V and 3 bases at J, with 18 bases in the middle. This CDR3 is CASSEGARVRATDTQYF. DNA for the CDR3: TGTGCCAGCAGTGAAGGAGCTAGGGTTCGCGCAACAGATACGCAGTATTTT.

The rearrangement uses TRBV7-2 and TRBJ2-2; D remains ambiguous. The V gene's germline CDR1 is SGHTA and CDR2 FQGNSA. V lost 2 bases, J lost 3 bases, and 7 bases lay in between. CDR3 length: 14 amino acids. CDR3 region: CASSLQLDTGELFF. The CDR3 DNA sequence: TGTGCCAGCAGCTTACAGTTAGACACCGGGGAGCTGTTTTTT.

The chain has TRBV18 and TRBJ1-5, with 9 bases that match TRBD1. This CDR3 spans 15 amino acids. Trimming took 3 bases from V and 7 from J; bases not matched to a gene: 7. CDR1 is KGHSH and CDR2 is LQKENI in the germline V gene. The CDR3 DNA is TGTGCCAGCTCACCGAGGACAGGGGTTAGGCAGCCCCAGCATTTT. Protein product: CASSPRTGVRQPQHF.

The chain uses TRBV7-2 and TRBJ2-5, with TRBD1 matching 8 bases. The CDR3 totals 15 residues. Germline CDR1 and CDR2: SGHTA and FQGNSA. With V trimmed by 5 bases and J by 2 bases, 7 bases remained unmatched. In nucleotides, the CDR3 is TGTGCCAGCAGCACGCCGACAGGGGCACAAGAGACCCAGTACTTC. Translated, it gives CASSTPTGAQETQYF.

The chain is built from TRBV19 and TRBJ2-1, with TRBD2 identical over 12 bases. CDR1 is LNHDA, CDR2 SQIVND, per germline (reference sequence). With 7 bases clipped from V and 4 bases from J, the junction kept 14 bases outside the gene matches. The CDR3 sequence is 18 residues long. The CDR3 sequence is CASTATASGRAWYNEQFF. The CDR3 coding sequence is TGTGCCAGTACCGCGACGGCTAGCGGGAGGGCCTGGTACAATGAGCAGTTCTTC.

This chain joins TRBV2 and TRBJ2-3; D remains unclear. V dropped 3 bases and J dropped 4 bases, with 2 bases sitting between them. Germline CDR1 SNHLY, CDR2 FYNNEI. The CDR3 is 11 amino acids. In DNA, the CDR3 is TGTGCCAGCAGTGAGTCAGATACGCAGTATTTT. Translated, it gives CASSESDTQYF.

The CDR3 sequence is CASSSEGLGWEQYF. The CDR3 coding sequence is TGTGCCAGCAGTTCCGAAGGACTAGGGTGGGAGCAGTACTTC. The V gene is TRBV6-5, the J gene TRBJ2-7; TRBD2 agrees at 7 bases. This CDR3 is built from 14 residues. V gave up 4 bases and J gave up 7 bases; unmatched junction bases: 10. Germline V lookup: CDR1 MNHEY, CDR2 SVGAGI.

V gene TRBV18 combines with J gene TRBJ2-2; no clear D gene. Trimming stripped 8 bases from V and 4 bases from J, with 14 bases between. Germline V gene sequence: CDR1 KGHSH, CDR2 LQKENI. The CDR3 totals 14 residues. CDR3 coding DNA: TGTGCCAGCACCGGTACTCAAACCACCGGGGAGCTGTTTTTT. It yields the protein CASTGTQTTGELFF.

The chain is built from TRBV9 and TRBJ1-2; no clear D gene. Looked up from germline, CDR1 is SGDLS and CDR2 is YYNGEE. The CDR3 consists of 13 residues. With 0 bases removed from V and 0 bases from J, the gap between germline ends came to 3 bases. The CDR3 reads CASSVDSNYGYTF. CDR3 sequence (DNA): TGTGCCAGCAGCGTAGATTCTAACTATGGCTACACCTTC.

The rearrangement joins TRBV10-3 to TRBJ2-3, with TRBD1 matching 7 bases. The CDR3 is made up of 16 amino acids. The germline V gene has CDR1 ENHRY and CDR2 SYGVKD. The V gene end was trimmed by 0 bases and the J gene end by 4 bases; junction bases not matched to a gene: 7. CDR3 protein: CAISESRQGGADTQYF. Here the CDR3 DNA reads TGTGCCATCAGTGAGTCCCGACAGGGTGGTGCAGATACGCAGTATTTT.

This clone was seen more than once but under ten times. The J gene is TRBJ2-5, the V gene TRBV28; no firm D call. V was clipped by 5 bases and J by 0 bases, with 10 bases between them. The CDR3 contains 14 residues. The germline gives CDR1 MDHEN, CDR2 SYDVKM. The CDR3 here is CASSTSTYQETQYF. The CDR3 DNA is TGTGCCAGCAGTACCAGTACATACCAAGAGACCCAGTACTTC.

This clone is large. This rearrangement joins TRBV6-5 to TRBJ2-7, with a tentative D call TRBD2 (6 bases). Germline V gene lookup returns CDR1 MNHEY and CDR2 SVGAGI. The CDR3 runs to 13 residues. Deletions cut 6 bases from V and 6 bases from J, with 15 bases between. CDR3 nucleotide sequence: TGTGCCAGCAGCCCGGTAGGAGGGCGCGAGCAGTACTTC. Its protein product is CASSPVGGREQYF.